One sample yielded the 15 T cell receptor beta chains listed below, sequenced in a study of T cells in Graves' hyperthyroidism and ophthalmopathy. The TCR beta CDR3 regions underwent amplification using RNA transcripts as the source. The HTBI primer set served for first-round RT-PCR of the TCR CDR3. MiXCR, applied by TCRdb to the multiplex PCR reads, yields one record per CDR3 protein. The sample records under 350,000 distinct CDR3 sequences, roughly 13% being singletons. Sequencing input: blood. The receptors shown here come from a woman aged 40 to 50 with Graves' hyperthyroidism.

The chain recombines TRBV6-5 with TRBJ2-7; 7 bases fit TRBD2. V gave up 0 bases and J gave up 7 bases; unmatched junction bases: 3. Germline values: CDR1 MNHEY, CDR2 SVGAGI. The CDR3 consists of 13 residues. The DNA of the CDR3 is TGTGCCAGCAGTTACTCGGGGGGAGGGGAGCAGTACTTC. Protein sequence: CASSYSGGGEQYF.

In its sample, this clonotype was seen a few times. The CDR3 DNA reads TGTGCCACCAGTCGGTGGGGCGATGAGCAGTTCTTC. Translating gives CATSRWGDEQFF. The chain combines TRBV24-1 with TRBJ2-1; a possible D gene is TRBD1 (5 bases). The CDR3 has 12 amino acids. Germline values: CDR1 KGHDR, CDR2 SFDVKD. The ends were cut back, 6 bases at V and 8 bases at J, with 10 bases in the middle.

This clonotype came up many times. V gene TRBV10-1 combines with J gene TRBJ1-2, with D unclear. CDR1 is WNHNN and CDR2 is SYGVQD in the germline V gene (reference sequence). V shed 4 bases and J shed 3 bases, with 9 bases lying between them. The CDR3 covers 13 residues. The CDR3 is CASSASTHYGYTF. CDR3 DNA: TGCGCCAGCAGTGCATCTACTCACTATGGCTACACCTTC.

The table lists this clonotype with many counts. The rearrangement joins TRBV14 to TRBJ1-2, with D unclear. The CDR3 extends over 12 amino acids. CDR1 and CDR2 (germline): SGHDN, FVKESK. V was clipped by 4 bases and J by 7 bases, with 10 bases between them. The CDR3 nucleotides read TGTGCCAGCAGCCCGAATTTCAGTGGCTACACCTTC. Amino acids: CASSPNFSGYTF.

V usage is TRBV2 and J usage is TRBJ2-2, with D perhaps matching TRBD2 (5 bases). The CDR3 runs to 15 residues. The germline CDR1 and CDR2 sequences are SNHLY and FYNNEI. Trimming took 3 bases from V and 1 from J, leaving 9 bases between them. The CDR3 bases are TGTGCCAGCAGTGAGCTAGCTATGAACACCGGGGAGCTGTTTTTT. The encoded protein is CASSELAMNTGELFF.

With respect to this clonotype: A much larger clone is a single base away; this may be a read error. V and J are TRBV27 and TRBJ2-1; 7 nucleotides agree with TRBD2. J lost 3 bases, V lost 11 bases, and 16 bases had no gene match. Germline V gene lookup returns CDR1 MNHEY and CDR2 SMNVEV (reference sequence). This CDR3 spans 16 amino acids. CDR3 coding DNA: TGTGCCGGCGGACCACTTTTGTCTAGCGGCTACAATGAGCAGTTCTTC. Translated: CAGGPLLSSGYNEQFF.

Many counts were recorded for this clonotype. The chain is built from TRBV15 and TRBJ1-3, with unresolved D. The CDR3 length is 15 residues. V was cut by 0 bases and J by 4 bases, with 10 bases left in between. From germline, CDR1 is LNHNV and CDR2 YYDKDF (reference sequence). In DNA, the CDR3 is TGTGCCACCAGCAGAGATCGTGTGATGGGAAACACCATATATTTT. Amino acid sequence: CATSRDRVMGNTIYF. The whole variable domain, filled in from reference TRBV15 and TRBJ1-3, reads DAMVIQNPRYQVTQFGKPVTLSCSQTLNHNVMYWYQQKSSQAPKLLFHYYDKDFNNEADTPDNFQSRRPNTSFCFLDIRSPGLGDTAMYLCATSRDRVMGNTIYFGEGSWLTVV.

A word on this clonotype: A read error may explain this, as a much larger clone is one base away. This chain connects TRBV6-5 to TRBJ1-2; D remains ambiguous. The germline V gene has CDR1 MNHEY and CDR2 SVGAGI. This CDR3 contains 14 residues. With 2 bases removed from V and 5 bases from J, the gap between germline ends came to 12 bases. The CDR3, as DNA: TGTGCCAGCAGTTACCTTCAGGAGGCGTATGGCTACACCTTC. This codes for CASSYLQEAYGYTF.

At least ten counts were recorded for this clonotype. The rearrangement uses TRBV28 and TRBJ1-1; unclear D gene. There are 11 residues in the CDR3. In germline, CDR1 is MDHEN, CDR2 SYDVKM. Trimming took off 3 bases at V and 8 bases at J, with 7 bases between the two ends. The CDR3 DNA reads TGTGCCAGCAGTTTTTACGGCGAAGCTTTCTTT. Protein sequence: CASSFYGEAFF.

CDR3 protein: CASSKTSYEQYF. Written as DNA, the CDR3 is TGTGCCAGCAGCAAGACATCCTACGAGCAGTACTTC. This chain joins TRBV16 and TRBJ2-7; unclear D gene. The CDR3 contains 12 residues. Trimming cost V 5 bases and J 1 base, with 6 bases left between them. Germline CDR1 KGHSY, CDR2 FQNENV.

Ten or more counts support this clonotype. The J gene is TRBJ2-7, the V gene TRBV20-1; D may correspond to TRBD1 or TRBD2 (6 bases each). Germline V gives CDR1 DFQATT, CDR2 SNEGSKA (reference sequence). Deletions cut 2 bases from V and 6 bases from J, with 26 bases between. The CDR3 consists of 17 residues. The CDR3 DNA sequence: TGCAGTGCTAGATCCTTCGGGACTTCCTGGGGGCTATCCGAGCAGTACTTC. Amino acid sequence: CSARSFGTSWGLSEQYF.

In its sample, this clonotype was seen many times. The chain combines TRBV29-1 with TRBJ1-1; 7 bases agree with TRBD1. V shed 6 bases, J shed 4 bases, and the junction held 5 bases outside the gene matches. CDR3 size: 12 residues. Germline values: CDR1 SQVTM, CDR2 ANQGSEA. In nucleotides, the CDR3 is TGCAGCGTCCTACAGGGGAGCACTGAAGCTTTCTTT. Amino acids: CSVLQGSTEAFF.

This clonotype was detected ten times or more. The chain carries TRBV20-1 and TRBJ1-2; D is unclear. Trimming shortened V by 6 bases and J by 3 bases, and 14 bases separated the two germline ends. CDR3 length: 13 amino acids. Germline CDR1 reads DFQATT; CDR2 reads SNEGSKA (reference sequence). The CDR3 sequence is CSARHREDYGYTF. The CDR3, as DNA: TGCAGTGCCCGCCATAGGGAAGACTATGGCTACACCTTC.

Ten or more counts support this clonotype. This chain links TRBV20-1 with TRBJ1-1; 8 bases map to TRBD1. The germline V gene encodes CDR1 DFQATT and CDR2 SNEGSKA (reference sequence). This CDR3 contains 13 residues. V was pared by 6 bases and J by 6 bases, with 9 bases of the junction left unmatched. CDR3 loop: CSAQDRARAEAFF. DNA of the CDR3: TGCAGTGCGCAGGACAGGGCACGCGCTGAAGCTTTCTTT.

The rearrangement links TRBV19 to TRBJ2-5; tentative D call: TRBD1 (6 bases). This CDR3 has 19 amino acids. From germline, CDR1 is LNHDA and CDR2 SQIVND (reference sequence). The ends were cut back, 3 bases at V and 5 bases at J, with 28 bases in the middle. The CDR3 loop reads CASSIGQGHGAPFMETQYF. The CDR3 nucleotides are TGTGCCAGTAGTATCGGTCAGGGGCATGGGGCCCCTTTCATGGAGACCCAGTACTTC. The variable domain in full, completed from reference TRBV19 and TRBJ2-5, reads DGGITQSPKYLFRKEGQNVTLSCEQNLNHDAMYWYRQDPGQGLRLIYYSQIVNDFQKGDIAEGYSVSREKKESFPLTVTSAQKNPTAFYLCASSIGQGHGAPFMETQYFGPGTRLLVL.